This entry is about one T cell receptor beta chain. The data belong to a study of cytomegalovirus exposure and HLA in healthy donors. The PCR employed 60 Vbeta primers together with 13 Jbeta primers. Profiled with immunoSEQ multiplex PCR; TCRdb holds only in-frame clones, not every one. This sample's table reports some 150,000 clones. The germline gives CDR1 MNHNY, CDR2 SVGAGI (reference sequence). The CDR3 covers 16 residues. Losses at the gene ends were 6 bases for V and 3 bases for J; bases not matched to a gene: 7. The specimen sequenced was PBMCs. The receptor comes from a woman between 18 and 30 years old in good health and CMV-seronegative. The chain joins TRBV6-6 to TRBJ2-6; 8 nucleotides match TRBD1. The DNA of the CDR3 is TGTGCCAGCAGCGATCAGGGGGCTTATGGGGCCAACGTCCTGACTTTC. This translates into CASSDQGAYGANVLTF.